This T cell receptor (beta chain) originates from a study of T-cell memory formation after mild COVID-19. Overall study context: Among the donors, TCR clusters were largely specific to each donor. Study observations and caveats: Pre-infection memory contained some responding clones, which suggested that cross-reactive memory had joined. Contracting clones, day 15 to 85, had balanced CD4/CD8, and later expanders favored CD4+. Researchers could not confirm that second-wave clones peaking on day 37 targeted SARS-CoV-2.

Of note for this clonotype: Its antigen is unidentified.

TCRdb ran MiXCR on the 5' RACE reads and lists one entry per CDR3 protein. The sample shows about 500,000 distinct CDR3 sequences, around 20% of them seen only once. The clonotype comes from an adult woman who had mild COVID-19 (a few samples of this study predate the infection). Cell type and time point are not known. Input material: PBMCs or a T cell subset sorted from them (not recorded which).

In DNA, the CDR3 is TGCGCCAGCAGCTCTTTGACAGCCCCAGATACGCAGTATTTT. As protein: CASSSLTAPDTQYF. This rearrangement joins TRBV5-1 to TRBJ2-3, with D perhaps TRBD1 (5 bases). This CDR3 region has 14 residues. V shed 3 bases and J shed 4 bases, with 12 bases lying between them. The germline CDR1 and CDR2 sequences are SGHRS and YFSETQ.